This is a list of T cell receptor beta chains from one sample in a study of cytomegalovirus exposure and HLA in healthy donors. The method was immunoSEQ multiplex PCR; TCRdb's version includes in-frame clones alone and lacks a portion of them. The data show 55,000 to 80,000 clones, with 65% to 75% seen just once and 5% to 7% held by the top ten. The specimen was PBMCs. The source of these receptors is a woman in her 30s in good health and CMV-seronegative. Each CDR3 is given with its conserved first and last residue. The order of the fields is J gene, V gene, D gene, clone size, CDR3 length, CDR3 protein, CDR3 DNA. A D gene is named only where the DNA matches it firmly. Some rows have no size entry. The others give once, few or many, or a class for an expanded clone.

>TRBJ2-7|TRBV5-1|NA|NA|13
CASSSPEDYEHYF
TGCGCCAGCAGCTCCCCGGAGGACTACGAGCACTACTTC
>TRBJ2-1|TRBV7-7|TRBD1|NA|12
CASSAGGGEQFF
TGTGCTAGCAGTGCAGGGGGCGGTGAGCAGTTCTTC
>TRBJ1-6|TRBV27|TRBD1|NA|15
CASTVDRVENSPLHF
TGTGCCAGCACCGTCGACAGGGTGGAGAATTCACCCCTCCACTTT
>TRBJ1-1|TRBV7-6|NA|few|15
CASSRNFGGGTEAFF
TGTGCCAGCAGCCGTAATTTTGGGGGAGGGACTGAAGCTTTCTTT
>TRBJ1-1|TRBV19|NA|NA|13
CASSIRGKTEAFF
TGTGCCAGTAGTATCAGGGGAAAAACTGAAGCTTTCTTT
>TRBJ2-3|TRBV5-1|TRBD2|NA|14
CASGVAGVTDTQYF
TGCGCCAGCGGGGTAGCGGGAGTCACAGATACGCAGTATTTT
>TRBJ1-6|TRBV6-5|NA|NA|14
CASRAPGANSPLHF
TGTGCCAGCAGGGCCCCTGGGGCTAATTCACCCCTCCACTTT
>TRBJ2-7|TRBV14|NA|NA|15
CASSQGRLALGEQYF
TGTGCCAGCAGCCAAGGTCGGCTAGCCTTAGGCGAGCAGTACTTC
>TRBJ2-2|TRBV10-3|NA|NA|15
CAISEWTANTGELFF
TGTGCCATCAGCGAATGGACAGCGAACACCGGGGAGCTGTTTTTT
>TRBJ2-1|TRBV6-5|NA|once|12
CASTHGESEQFF
TGTGCCAGCACCCACGGGGAGAGCGAGCAGTTCTTC
>TRBJ2-2|TRBV11-2|TRBD2|few|19
CASSPRVWSGSLTNGELFF
TGTGCCAGCAGTCCCCGGGTTTGGAGCGGGAGCTTGACTAACGGGGAGCTGTTTTTT
>TRBJ1-2|TRBV28|NA|NA|18
CASSLSLGLIPLNYGYTF
TGTGCCAGCAGTTTATCCCTAGGACTAATCCCCCTCAACTATGGCTACACCTTC
>TRBJ2-3|TRBV6-4|NA|NA|16
CASSDRGIGPGDTQYF
TGTGCCAGCAGTGACAGGGGGATCGGACCTGGGGATACGCAGTATTTT
>TRBJ2-3|TRBV29-1|NA|once|13
CSVTGLRTDTQYF
TGCAGCGTTACAGGGTTGAGGACAGATACGCAGTATTTT
>TRBJ2-3|TRBV20-1|TRBD1|NA|11
CSAIRGDTQYF
TGCAGTGCTATCAGGGGGGATACGCAGTATTTT
>TRBJ1-2|TRBV27|NA|few|14
CASSLDRANYGYTF
TGTGCCAGCAGTTTAGACAGAGCTAACTATGGCTACACCTTC
>TRBJ2-1|TRBV2|TRBD2|NA|16
CASSESLAGDYNEQFF
TGTGCCAGCAGTGAATCTCTAGCGGGGGACTACAATGAGCAGTTCTTC
>TRBJ2-7|TRBV2|NA|NA|13
CASTAGGYYEQYF
TGTGCCAGCACCGCCGGGGGTTACTACGAGCAGTACTTC
>TRBJ2-7|TRBV5-4|NA|NA|11
CASTYGGEQYF
TGTGCCAGCACTTACGGGGGCGAGCAGTACTTC
>TRBJ2-1|TRBV4-1|TRBD1|NA|15
CASSQTDRGLDEQFF
TGCGCCAGCAGCCAGACGGACAGGGGGCTGGATGAGCAGTTCTTC
>TRBJ1-2|TRBV28|NA|NA|14
CAAQTGLKNYGYTF
TGTGCCGCTCAGACAGGTTTGAAAAACTATGGCTACACCTTC
>TRBJ1-4|TRBV5-6|TRBD1|NA|15
CASSGDRGEDEKLFF
TGTGCCAGCAGCGGGGACAGGGGCGAAGATGAAAAACTGTTTTTT
>TRBJ1-5|TRBV6-6|NA|NA|13
CASRIGGDRPQHF
TGTGCCAGCAGAATTGGGGGGGATCGGCCCCAGCATTTT
>TRBJ2-5|TRBV7-6|NA|NA|11
CASSRVETQYF
TGTGCCAGCAGTAGAGTGGAGACCCAGTACTTC